This T cell receptor beta chain was sequenced for a study of shared clonotypes between healthy human individuals. Points from the study as a whole: Naive CD4 clonotype sharing across a few donors was 4% to 5%.

V gave up 1 base and J gave up 15 bases, with 31 bases separating them. Germline values: CDR1 KGHSH, CDR2 LQKENI. The CDR3 is 18 amino acids. This clone showed up just a few times. Antigen: not known. Profiling relied on immunoSEQ multiplex PCR, and the TCRdb table lists in-frame clones only, not all of them. Among about a million clones listed, about 80% were seen once. Sequencing was done on a sample of memory CD4+ T cells sorted from blood. Stated subset: CD45RA-negative fraction. The sequence was obtained from a man younger than 35 in good health. The V gene is TRBV18, the J gene TRBJ2-1; either TRBD1 or TRBD2 may fit D (5 bases each). CDR3 in amino acids: CASSPQRLNGASIPLGFF. CDR3 coding DNA: TGTGCCAGCTCACCACAACGCCTTAACGGGGCTAGCATCCCCTTAGGGTTCTTC.